The T cell receptor beta chain described here comes from a study of a mutant IDH1 vaccine in newly diagnosed glioma. Looking at the study overall: Treated patients were about 60% male, about 38% female, mean age 40.4 years.

Time point: baseline, week 1 (first vaccination visit). Described treatment: pre-vaccination baseline after standard-of-care therapy. Each astrocytoma in the donors was new, WHO grade 3 or 4, IDH1-mutant and ATRX-lost. Findings and caveats of the study: Most patients, 90% to 95%, showed vaccine-induced immune responses. Pseudoprogression apparently lacked any relation to changes in top peripheral T cell clonotypes.

Some clones are missing from TCRdb's copy, which holds only in-frame ones; the method was immunoSEQ multiplex PCR. The repertoire has some 61,000 clones, approximately 83% of them found once; the top ten carry over 2.5%. The germline V gene encodes CDR1 SGHNT and CDR2 YYREEE (reference sequence). The CDR3 sequence is 17 residues long. V was pared by 10 bases and J by 7 bases, with 24 bases of the junction left unmatched. To note about this clone: The antigen remains unidentified.

V usage is TRBV5-4 and J usage is TRBJ1-2; 8 positions agree with TRBD1. The source was PBMCs, collected from a glioma patient treated with radiotherapy, temozolomide or both. The receptor was derived from a man aged 25-40 years with glioma. The CDR3 spells CAGYGPTRQGKAVGYTF. The DNA of the CDR3 is TGTGCCGGTTACGGCCCTACTCGACAGGGGAAGGCGGTTGGCTACACCTTC.